These T cell receptor beta chains were read from a single sample in a study of T cell repertoires in cytomegalovirus infection. No cognate antigen is known for these TCRs. TCRdb reprocessed the reads via MiXCR and lists one record per CDR3 protein. Of about 890,000 distinct CDR3 sequences in the sample, 31% were seen once. The material sequenced was cultured CD8+ T cells from PBMCs, taken from culture after CMV antigen stimulation. The receptor set was obtained from a human donor in good health (CMV status not recorded). Some clones in this sample may be carry-over from other donors' samples. Each CDR3 is given with its conserved first and last residue. A D gene is named only where the DNA matches it firmly. Clone size is given for some rows only: seen once, a few or many times, or a class if the clone is expanded.

many	TRBJ2-2	TRBD1	16	TRBV11-2	TGTGCCAGCAGCTTCCTCCGGGACAGGGACACCGGGGAGCTGTTTTTT	CASSFLRDRDTGELFF
few	TRBJ1-1	-	12	TRBV6-5	TGTGCCAGCAGTTACGAAGGGACAGAAGCTTTCTTT	CASSYEGTEAFF
-	TRBJ1-5	-	13	TRBV28	TGTGCCAGCAGTTTAGTAGTGGGTCAGCCCCAGCATTTT	CASSLVVGQPQHF
-	TRBJ1-3	TRBD1	15	TRBV7-4	TGTGCCAGCAGTCAGACGGACAGGGCTGGAAACACCATATATTTT	CASSQTDRAGNTIYF
-	TRBJ2-4	TRBD1	15	TRBV12-3/TRBV12-4	TGTGCCTCCCGCGGACAGGATCTAGCCAAAAACATTCAGTACTTC	CASRGQDLAKNIQYF
-	TRBJ2-7	-	16	TRBV9	TGTGCCAGCAGCTCAGGGGGGGGGGCAAGCTCCTACGAGCAGTACTTC	CASSSGGGASSYEQYF
few	TRBJ1-1	-	13	TRBV10-3	TGTGCCATCGGACTGACAGAGAACACTGAAGCTTTCTTT	CAIGLTENTEAFF
-	TRBJ1-1	TRBD1	14	TRBV19	TGTGCCAGTAGTATAACAGGGGACCTCACTGAAGCTTTCTTT	CASSITGDLTEAFF
-	TRBJ2-5	TRBD2	14	TRBV7-8	TGTGCCAGCAGCATACTAGCGAGCTCAGAGACCCAGTACTTC	CASSILASSETQYF
-	TRBJ2-1	TRBD2	17	TRBV7-9	TGTGCCAGCAGCTGGCCTAGGAGCGGGGGGGTTTTCCAGGAGCAGTTCTTC	CASSWPRSGGVFQEQFF
few	TRBJ1-1	-	13	TRBV12-3/TRBV12-4	TGTGCCAGCGCCCTTACACGAAGCACTGAAGCTTTCTTT	CASALTRSTEAFF
many	TRBJ1-5	-	14	TRBV2	TGTGCCAGCAGTTTTGGGGGGGGCGGCCAGCCCCAGCATTTT	CASSFGGGGQPQHF
-	TRBJ2-1	-	14	TRBV7-9	TGTGCTCTACAGCCAGGAGGGCCCCACAATGAGCAGTTCTTC	CALQPGGPHNEQFF
few	TRBJ2-7	-	11	TRBV29-1	TGCAGCGTTGAAGATCTCTACGAGCAGTACTTC	CSVEDLYEQYF
few	TRBJ1-1	-	15	TRBV20-1	TGCAGTGCCCAGAGCCTGCCCGGGGCGAACACTGAAGCTTTCTTT	CSAQSLPGANTEAFF
-	TRBJ2-1	TRBD2	18	TRBV12-3/TRBV12-4	TGTGCCAGCAGTTTAAGTCTTACGGGACTAGCGGGGGACAATGAGCAGTTCTTC	CASSLSLTGLAGDNEQFF
-	TRBJ1-2	TRBD1	13	TRBV7-9	TGTGCCAGCAGCAACAGGGGGCAAAATGGCTACACCTTC	CASSNRGQNGYTF
few	TRBJ1-5	-	14	TRBV7-9	TGTGCCAGCAGCTTAGGGGGCTGGGATCAGCCCCAGCATTTT	CASSLGGWDQPQHF
-	TRBJ1-2	-	15	TRBV7-6	TGTGCCAGCAGCTTATCGGGAGACAACAACTATGGCTACACCTTC	CASSLSGDNNYGYTF
-	TRBJ2-3	-	17	TRBV7-8	TGTGCCAGCAGCTTAGTCTTAGCGGAGTTGTTCACAGATACGCAGTATTTT	CASSLVLAELFTDTQYF
-	TRBJ1-1	-	14	TRBV24-1	TGTGCCACCAGTGATCCACTAAGAGGGGGTGAAGCTTTCTTT	CATSDPLRGGEAFF
few	TRBJ2-1	TRBD1	15	TRBV19	TGTGCCAGTAGCCCGGGACAGGGTAGTGGTTATGAGCAGTTCTTC	CASSPGQGSGYEQFF
-	TRBJ2-5	-	13	TRBV7-9	TGTGCCAGCAGCCCACCGGGACGGGAGACCCAGTACTTC	CASSPPGRETQYF
few	TRBJ2-1	-	16	TRBV11-3	TGTGCCAGCAGCTTACCGGGATCTTGGTCCTACAATGAGCAGTTCTTC	CASSLPGSWSYNEQFF
-	TRBJ2-7	TRBD2	16	TRBV4-1	TGCGCCAGCAGCCAAGATCCCCAGCGGGGCCTCTACGAGCAGTACTTC	CASSQDPQRGLYEQYF
-	TRBJ2-3	-	13	TRBV20-1	TGCAGTGCACCGGGACAATATATAGATACGCAGTATTTT	CSAPGQYIDTQYF
-	TRBJ2-2	-	13	TRBV27	TGTGCCAGCAGTTCGTCCGGGCCCCGGGAGCTGTTTTTT	CASSSSGPRELFF
few	TRBJ1-2	-	16	TRBV6-6	TGTGCCAGCAGTTACGTCTCGGGGGGGGGAAACTATGGCTACACCTTC	CASSYVSGGGNYGYTF
-	TRBJ1-5	-	15	TRBV6-6	TGTGCCAGCAGGGAAATCAGCAGAGGCAATCAGCCCCAGCATTTT	CASREISRGNQPQHF
few	TRBJ2-2	TRBD1	17	TRBV6-6	TGTGCCAGCAGTAACCTGCGGGACAGGGTTCCCACCGGGGAGCTGTTTTTT	CASSNLRDRVPTGELFF
few	TRBJ1-2	TRBD1	14	TRBV19	TGTGCCAGTACCCCGAGCAGGGGGAACTATGGCTACACCTTC	CASTPSRGNYGYTF
few	TRBJ2-3	TRBD2	19	TRBV6-2/TRBV6-3	TGTGCCAGCAGCCCAGCTAAAATACTAGCGGGGTTTAGCACAGATACGCAGTATTTT	CASSPAKILAGFSTDTQYF
-	TRBJ1-6	-	17	TRBV12-3/TRBV12-4	TGTGCCAGCAGTTTTAAGCCCGGGCAGCCGATCCATTCACCCCTCCACTTT	CASSFKPGQPIHSPLHF
-	TRBJ1-1	-	16	TRBV27	TGTGCCAGCAGTTTACGGCTGGGGGGATTGAGGACTGAAGCTTTCTTT	CASSLRLGGLRTEAFF
few	TRBJ1-1	-	15	TRBV7-9	TGTGCCAGCAGCCCACTAGGACTGATGAACACTGAAGCTTTCTTT	CASSPLGLMNTEAFF
-	TRBJ2-5	-	15	TRBV3-1	TGTGCCAGCAGCCAAGATTCCGGAGGCAGGAAGACCCAGTACTTC	CASSQDSGGRKTQYF
many	TRBJ2-1	TRBD1	14	TRBV20-1	TGCAGTGCTAATCCGGGACAGGGGCTTCAGGGGCAGTTCTTC	CSANPGQGLQGQFF
-	TRBJ2-1	-	19	TRBV23-1	TGCGCCAGCAGTCAATCTACGATGTCCCAGGGGAGCTCCTACAATGAGCAGTTCTTC	CASSQSTMSQGSSYNEQFF
-	TRBJ1-1	-	15	TRBV10-2	TGCGCCAGCACCTCTATCGGCCAGGTCGGGACTGAAGCTTTCTTT	CASTSIGQVGTEAFF
-	TRBJ1-1	-	15	TRBV12-3/TRBV12-4	TGTGCCAGCAGTTTTTTAGCCCAGACGAGGACTGAAGCTTTCTTT	CASSFLAQTRTEAFF
-	TRBJ2-2	-	11	TRBV7-9	TGTGCCAGCAGGCTGGCCGGGGAGCTGTTTTTT	CASRLAGELFF
-	TRBJ2-7	-	15	TRBV6-1	TGTGCCAGCAGTGAATGGGGGGTGGAGGCCTACGAGCAGTACTTC	CASSEWGVEAYEQYF
-	TRBJ2-5	-	14	TRBV3-1	TGTGCCAGCAGCCAAGATATGGGGGCAGAGACCCAGTACTTC	CASSQDMGAETQYF
many	TRBJ2-5	-	14	TRBV7-2	TGTGCCAGCAGCTCGGGGCGTGGTCGGGAGACCCAGTACTTC	CASSSGRGRETQYF
-	TRBJ2-5	-	15	TRBV7-6	TGTGCCAGCAGCTTAATACACTCTACGGGGGAGACCCAGTACTTC	CASSLIHSTGETQYF
-	TRBJ2-7	-	16	TRBV7-6	TGTGCCAGCAGCCTCCTAAGGACCACCCCCTCCTACGAGCAGTACTTC	CASSLLRTTPSYEQYF
many	TRBJ2-7	TRBD1	15	TRBV11-1	TGTGCCAGCAGCCCATTCCGGGACAGTTCCTACGAGCAGTACTTC	CASSPFRDSSYEQYF
many	TRBJ1-5	-	15	TRBV7-2	TGTGCCAGCAGCTTCGGGGGGGGAGGCAATCAGCCCCAGCATTTT	CASSFGGGGNQPQHF